This T cell receptor (beta chain) was observed in a study of T-cell reconstitution after alpha-beta-depleted transplantation in children. Trimming took 3 bases from V and 6 from J, leaving 3 bases between them. The germline V gene has CDR1 SEHNR and CDR2 FQNEAQ (reference sequence). The CDR3 extends over 10 amino acids. This clonotype was recorded many times. The TCRbeta library incorporated unique molecular identifiers. One entry per CDR3 protein results from TCRdb running MiXCR on the PCR reads. The table has some 490,000 distinct CDR3 sequences, roughly an eighth seen once. Source: PBMCs from the stem cell graft donor, taken from the stem cell graft. The TCR sequence derives from a human donor who donated a stem cell graft to a child with combined immunodeficiency. The chain uses TRBV7-9 and TRBJ2-7; no clear D gene. Here the CDR3 reads CASSLVEQYF. The DNA of the CDR3 is TGTGCCAGCAGCTTGGTCGAGCAGTACTTC.